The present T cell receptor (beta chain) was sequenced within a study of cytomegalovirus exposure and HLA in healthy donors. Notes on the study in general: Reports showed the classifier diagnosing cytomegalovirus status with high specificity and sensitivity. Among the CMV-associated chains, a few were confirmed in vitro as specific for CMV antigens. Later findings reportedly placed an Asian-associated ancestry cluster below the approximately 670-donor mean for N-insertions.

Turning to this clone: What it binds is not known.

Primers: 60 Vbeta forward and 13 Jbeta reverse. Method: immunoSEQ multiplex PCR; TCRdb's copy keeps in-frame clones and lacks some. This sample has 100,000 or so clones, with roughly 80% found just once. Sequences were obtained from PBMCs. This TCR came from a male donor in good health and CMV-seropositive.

Written as DNA, the CDR3 is TGTGCCAGCAGCTTCCAGGGTGGTGAAAAACTGTTTTTT. Protein sequence: CASSFQGGEKLFF. The chain joins TRBV7-9 to TRBJ1-4; D may be TRBD1 (5 bases). CDR3 length equals 13 residues. V lost 3 bases and J 7 bases, leaving 9 bases between the germline ends. Germline V gives CDR1 SEHNR, CDR2 FQNEAQ (reference sequence).